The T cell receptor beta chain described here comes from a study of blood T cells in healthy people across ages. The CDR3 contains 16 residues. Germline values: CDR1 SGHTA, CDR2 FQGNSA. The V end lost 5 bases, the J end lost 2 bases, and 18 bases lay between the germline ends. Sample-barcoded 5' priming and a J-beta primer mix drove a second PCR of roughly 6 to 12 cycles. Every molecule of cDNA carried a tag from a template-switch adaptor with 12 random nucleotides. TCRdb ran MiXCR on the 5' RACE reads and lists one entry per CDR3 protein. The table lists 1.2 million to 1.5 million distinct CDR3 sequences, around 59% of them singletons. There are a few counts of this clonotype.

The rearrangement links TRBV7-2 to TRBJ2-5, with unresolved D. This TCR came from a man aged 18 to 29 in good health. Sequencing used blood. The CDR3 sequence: CASSQRRQTLQETQYF. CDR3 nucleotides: TGTGCCAGCAGCCAACGACGGCAAACCCTGCAAGAGACCCAGTACTTC.